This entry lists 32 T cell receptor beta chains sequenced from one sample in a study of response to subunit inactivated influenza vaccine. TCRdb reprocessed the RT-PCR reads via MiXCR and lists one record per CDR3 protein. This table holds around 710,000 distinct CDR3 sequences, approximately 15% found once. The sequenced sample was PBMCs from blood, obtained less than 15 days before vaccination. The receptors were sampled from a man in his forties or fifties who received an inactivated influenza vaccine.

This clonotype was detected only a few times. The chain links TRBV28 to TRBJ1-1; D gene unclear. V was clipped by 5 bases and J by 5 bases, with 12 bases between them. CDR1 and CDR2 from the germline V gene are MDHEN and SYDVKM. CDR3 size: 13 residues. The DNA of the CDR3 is TGTGCCAGCAGTCTGCCGGACCAGACTGAAGCTTTCTTT. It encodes CASSLPDQTEAFF.

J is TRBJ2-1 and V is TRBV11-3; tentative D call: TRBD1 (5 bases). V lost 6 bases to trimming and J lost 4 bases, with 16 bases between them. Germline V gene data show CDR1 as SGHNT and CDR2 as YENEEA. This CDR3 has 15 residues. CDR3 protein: CASSFGRAGYNEQFF. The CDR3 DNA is TGTGCCAGCAGTTTTGGGCGCGCAGGGTACAATGAGCAGTTCTTC.

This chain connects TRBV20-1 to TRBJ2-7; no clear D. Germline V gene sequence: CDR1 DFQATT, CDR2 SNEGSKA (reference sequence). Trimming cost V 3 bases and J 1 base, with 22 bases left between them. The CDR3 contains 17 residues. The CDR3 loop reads CSARSSSPGRLSYEQYF. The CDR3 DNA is TGCAGTGCTAGGTCTTCTTCTCCGGGCAGGTTATCCTACGAGCAGTACTTC.

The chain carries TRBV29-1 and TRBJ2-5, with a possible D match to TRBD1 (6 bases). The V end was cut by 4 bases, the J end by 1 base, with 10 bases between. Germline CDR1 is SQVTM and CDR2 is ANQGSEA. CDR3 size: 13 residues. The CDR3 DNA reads TGCAGCGTTGGGTACAGGGCCCAAGAGACCCAGTACTTC. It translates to CSVGYRAQETQYF.

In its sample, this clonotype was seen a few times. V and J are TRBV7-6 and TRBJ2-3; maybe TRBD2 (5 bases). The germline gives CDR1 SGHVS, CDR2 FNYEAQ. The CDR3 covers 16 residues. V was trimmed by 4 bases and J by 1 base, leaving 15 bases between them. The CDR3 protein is CASSSDRGVGTDTQYF. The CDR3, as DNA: TGTGCCAGCAGCTCGGACCGGGGAGTGGGCACAGATACGCAGTATTTT.

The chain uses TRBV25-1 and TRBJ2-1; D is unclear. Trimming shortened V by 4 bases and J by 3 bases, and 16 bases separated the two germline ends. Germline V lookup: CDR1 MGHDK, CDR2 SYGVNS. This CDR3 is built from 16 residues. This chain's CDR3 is CASSVNSYSFYNEQFF. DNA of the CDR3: TGTGCCAGCAGTGTGAATAGCTACTCATTCTACAATGAGCAGTTCTTC.

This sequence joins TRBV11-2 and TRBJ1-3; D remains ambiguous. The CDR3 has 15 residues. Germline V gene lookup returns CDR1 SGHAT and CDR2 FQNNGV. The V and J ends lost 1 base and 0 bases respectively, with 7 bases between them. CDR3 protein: CASSLVQTSGNTIYF. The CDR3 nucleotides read TGTGCCAGCAGCTTAGTTCAGACCTCTGGAAACACCATATATTTT.

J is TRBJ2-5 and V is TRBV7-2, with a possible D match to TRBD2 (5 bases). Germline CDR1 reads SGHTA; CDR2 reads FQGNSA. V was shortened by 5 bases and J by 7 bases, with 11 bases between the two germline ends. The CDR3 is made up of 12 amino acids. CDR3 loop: CASSHYSGTQYF. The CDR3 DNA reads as TGTGCCAGCAGCCACTACAGCGGGACCCAGTACTTC.

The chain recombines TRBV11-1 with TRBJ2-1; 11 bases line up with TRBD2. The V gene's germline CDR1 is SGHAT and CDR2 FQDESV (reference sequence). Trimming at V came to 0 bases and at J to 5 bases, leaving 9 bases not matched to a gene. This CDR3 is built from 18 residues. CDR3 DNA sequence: TGTGCCAGCAGCTTAGCCCCACCGGGACTAGCGGTTAACAATGAGCAGTTCTTC. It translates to CASSLAPPGLAVNNEQFF.

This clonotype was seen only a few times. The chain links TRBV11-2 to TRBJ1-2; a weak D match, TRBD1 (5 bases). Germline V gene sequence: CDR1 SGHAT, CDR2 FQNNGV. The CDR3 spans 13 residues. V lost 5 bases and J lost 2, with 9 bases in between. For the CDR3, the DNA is TGTGCCAGCAGCATCGACAGAAACTATGGCTACACCTTC. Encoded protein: CASSIDRNYGYTF.

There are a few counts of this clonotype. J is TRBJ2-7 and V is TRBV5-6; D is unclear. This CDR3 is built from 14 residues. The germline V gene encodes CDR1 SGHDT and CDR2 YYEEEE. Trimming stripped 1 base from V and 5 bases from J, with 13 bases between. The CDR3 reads CASSLRFGSHEQYF. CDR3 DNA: TGTGCCAGCAGCTTGCGATTCGGGTCCCACGAGCAGTACTTC. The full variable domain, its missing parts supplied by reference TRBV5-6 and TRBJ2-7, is DAGVTQSPTHLIKTRGQQVTLRCSPKSGHDTVSWYQQALGQGPQFIFQYYEEEERQRGNFPDRFSGHQFPNYSSELNVNALLLGDSALYLCASSLRFGSHEQYFGPGTRLTVT.

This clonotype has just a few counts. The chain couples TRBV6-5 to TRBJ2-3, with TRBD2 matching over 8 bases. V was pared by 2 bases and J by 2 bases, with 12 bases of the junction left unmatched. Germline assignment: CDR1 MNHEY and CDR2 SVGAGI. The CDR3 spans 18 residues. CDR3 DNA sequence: TGTGCCAGCAGTTACAGGCCAGCGGGAGAGTCCTACACAGATACGCAGTATTTT. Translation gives CASSYRPAGESYTDTQYF.

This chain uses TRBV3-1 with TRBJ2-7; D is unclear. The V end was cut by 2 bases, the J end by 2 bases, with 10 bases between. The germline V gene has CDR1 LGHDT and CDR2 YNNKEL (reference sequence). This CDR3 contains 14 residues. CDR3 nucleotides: TGTGCCAGCAGCCAACTCTCAGGCACCTACGAGCAGTACTTC. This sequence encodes CASSQLSGTYEQYF.

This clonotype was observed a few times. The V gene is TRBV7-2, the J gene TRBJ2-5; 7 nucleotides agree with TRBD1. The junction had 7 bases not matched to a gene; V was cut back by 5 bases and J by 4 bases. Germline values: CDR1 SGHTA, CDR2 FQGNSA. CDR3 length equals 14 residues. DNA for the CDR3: TGTGCCAGCAGCCTAGACAGGGTCGGAGAGACCCAGTACTTC. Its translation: CASSLDRVGETQYF.

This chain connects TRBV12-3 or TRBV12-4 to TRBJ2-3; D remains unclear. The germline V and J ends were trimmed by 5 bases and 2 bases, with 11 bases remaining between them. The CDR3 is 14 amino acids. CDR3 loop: CASSSRTHTDTQYF. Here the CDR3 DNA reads TGTGCCAGCAGTAGTAGAACACACACAGATACGCAGTATTTT.

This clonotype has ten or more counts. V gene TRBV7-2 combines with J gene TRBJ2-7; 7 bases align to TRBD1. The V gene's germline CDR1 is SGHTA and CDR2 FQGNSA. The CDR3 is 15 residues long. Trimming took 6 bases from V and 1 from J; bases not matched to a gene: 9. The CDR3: CASSRQGVTSYEQYF. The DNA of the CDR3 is TGTGCCAGCAGTCGTCAGGGGGTCACGTCCTACGAGCAGTACTTC.

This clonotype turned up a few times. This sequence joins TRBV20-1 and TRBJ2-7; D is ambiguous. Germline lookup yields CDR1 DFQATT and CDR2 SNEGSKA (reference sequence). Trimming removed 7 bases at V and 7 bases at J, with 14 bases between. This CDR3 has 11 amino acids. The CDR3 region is CSGSPAWEQYF. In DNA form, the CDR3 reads TGCAGTGGCAGTCCGGCGTGGGAGCAGTACTTC.

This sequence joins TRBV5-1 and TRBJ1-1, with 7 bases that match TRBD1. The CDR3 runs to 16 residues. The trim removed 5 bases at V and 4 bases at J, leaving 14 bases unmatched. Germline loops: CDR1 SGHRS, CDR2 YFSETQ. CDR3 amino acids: CASREGTVSKGTEAFF. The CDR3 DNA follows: TGCGCCAGCAGGGAGGGGACAGTGTCAAAGGGCACTGAAGCTTTCTTT.

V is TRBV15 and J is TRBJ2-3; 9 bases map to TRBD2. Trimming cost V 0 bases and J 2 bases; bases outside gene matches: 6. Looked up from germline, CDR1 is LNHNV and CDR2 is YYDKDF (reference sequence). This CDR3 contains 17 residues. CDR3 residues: CATSRDRLAGTTDTQYF. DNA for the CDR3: TGTGCCACCAGCAGAGATCGCCTAGCGGGAACCACAGATACGCAGTATTTT.

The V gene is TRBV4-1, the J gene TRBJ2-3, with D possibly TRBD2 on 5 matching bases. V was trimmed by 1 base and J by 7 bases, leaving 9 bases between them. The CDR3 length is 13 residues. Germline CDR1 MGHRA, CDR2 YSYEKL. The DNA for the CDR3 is TGCGCCAGCAGCCAAGTGGGAGAAAATACGCAGTATTTT. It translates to CASSQVGENTQYF.

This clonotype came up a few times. CDR3 coding DNA: TGTGCCAGCAGTTTGGCGACAGGGAAAAACTACGAGCAGTACTTC. This translates into CASSLATGKNYEQYF. The chain is built from TRBV28 and TRBJ2-7; 7 nucleotides match TRBD1. With 3 bases clipped from V and 3 bases from J, the junction kept 8 bases outside the gene matches. CDR1 is MDHEN and CDR2 is SYDVKM in the germline V gene. CDR3 length: 15 amino acids.

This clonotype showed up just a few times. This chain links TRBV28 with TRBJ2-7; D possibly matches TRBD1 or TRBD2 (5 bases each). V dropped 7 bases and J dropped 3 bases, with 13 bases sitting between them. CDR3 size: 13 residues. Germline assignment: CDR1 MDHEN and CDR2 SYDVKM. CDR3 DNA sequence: TGTGCCAGCATCCCGGGACGGAGCTACGAGCAGTACTTC. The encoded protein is CASIPGRSYEQYF.

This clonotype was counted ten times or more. CDR3 in amino acids: CASSYSRGKLFF. CDR3 bases: TGTGCCAGCAGTTACTCGCGTGGAAAACTGTTTTTT. This rearrangement joins TRBV6-5 to TRBJ1-4; unclear D gene. CDR1 and CDR2 from the germline V gene are MNHEY and SVGAGI. Trimming removed 0 bases from V and 10 bases from J, with 6 bases in between. The CDR3 length is 12 residues.

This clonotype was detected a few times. CDR3: CASKSEDPKLFF. The CDR3 DNA is TGTGCCAGCAAGTCGGAAGATCCAAAACTGTTTTTT. This rearrangement joins TRBV6-2 or TRBV6-3 to TRBJ1-4; D is undetermined. The CDR3 is 12 amino acids. The germline gives CDR1 MNHEY, CDR2 SVGEGT. Between the trimmed V and J ends, which lost 7 bases and 10 bases, there was a span of 13 bases.

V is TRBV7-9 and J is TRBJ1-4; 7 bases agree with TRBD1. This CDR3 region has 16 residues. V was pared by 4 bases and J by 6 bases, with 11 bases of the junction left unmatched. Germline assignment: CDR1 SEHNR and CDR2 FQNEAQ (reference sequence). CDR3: CASSSWSGTADEKLFF. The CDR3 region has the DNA TGTGCCAGCAGCTCTTGGTCGGGGACAGCGGATGAAAAACTGTTTTTT.

The CDR3 region is CASSYSRTGMGSYEQYF. CDR3 DNA sequence: TGTGCCAGCAGTTACTCTAGGACAGGGATGGGCTCCTACGAGCAGTACTTC. The chain employs TRBV6-5 and TRBJ2-7; 8 nucleotides agree with TRBD1. CDR3 size: 17 residues. V was clipped by 0 bases and J by 0 bases; unmatched bases: 7. Germline V gives CDR1 MNHEY, CDR2 SVGAGI.

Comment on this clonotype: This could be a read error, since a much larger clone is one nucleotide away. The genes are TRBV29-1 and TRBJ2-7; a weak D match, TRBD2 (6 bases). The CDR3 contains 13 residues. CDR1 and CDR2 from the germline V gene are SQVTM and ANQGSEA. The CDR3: CGVSGGVRNEQYF. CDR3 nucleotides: TGCGGCGTATCAGGAGGGGTCAGGAACGAGCAGTACTTC.

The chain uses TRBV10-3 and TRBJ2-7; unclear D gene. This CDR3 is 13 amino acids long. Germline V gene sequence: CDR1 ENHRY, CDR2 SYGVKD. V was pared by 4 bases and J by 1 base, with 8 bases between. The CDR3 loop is CAISAEQSYEQYF. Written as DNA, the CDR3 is TGTGCCATCAGTGCCGAACAGTCCTACGAGCAGTACTTC.

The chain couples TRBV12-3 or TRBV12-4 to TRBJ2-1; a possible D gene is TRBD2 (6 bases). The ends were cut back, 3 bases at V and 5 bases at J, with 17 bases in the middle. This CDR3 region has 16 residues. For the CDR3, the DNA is TGTGCCAGCAGTTTGAGCGGGCCAAAGGTCGACAATGAGCAGTTCTTC. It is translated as CASSLSGPKVDNEQFF.

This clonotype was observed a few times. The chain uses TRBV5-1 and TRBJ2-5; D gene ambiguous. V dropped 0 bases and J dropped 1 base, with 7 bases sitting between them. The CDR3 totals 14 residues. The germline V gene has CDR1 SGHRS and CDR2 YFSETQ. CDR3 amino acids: CASSLGARQETQYF. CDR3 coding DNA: TGCGCCAGCAGCTTGGGGGCACGCCAAGAGACCCAGTACTTC.

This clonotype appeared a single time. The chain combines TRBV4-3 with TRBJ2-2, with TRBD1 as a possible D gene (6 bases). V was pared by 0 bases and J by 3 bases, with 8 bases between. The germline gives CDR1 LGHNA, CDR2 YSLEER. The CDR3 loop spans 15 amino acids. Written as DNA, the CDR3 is TGCGCCAGCAGCCAAGATCAGGGGTACACCGGGGAGCTGTTTTTT. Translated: CASSQDQGYTGELFF.

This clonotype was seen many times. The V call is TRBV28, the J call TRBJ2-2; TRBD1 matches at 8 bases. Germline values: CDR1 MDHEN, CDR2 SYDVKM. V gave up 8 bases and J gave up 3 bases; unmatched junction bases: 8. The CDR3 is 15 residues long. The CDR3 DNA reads TGTGCCAGCCGATGGACAGGGTTGGACACCGGGGAGCTGTTTTTT. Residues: CASRWTGLDTGELFF.